The clone carrying this T cell receptor (beta chain) was counted between two and nine times. The record originates from a study of blood T cell repertoires in COVID-19. Overall study: Donors in the United States, Italy and Spain gave samples during acute or convalescent COVID-19. PBMCs, B-cell-depleted T cells, or T cells provided the cDNA or gDNA that made up the material.

The junction had 3 bases not matched to a gene; V was cut back by 0 bases and J by 4 bases. The CDR3 contains 15 residues. Looked up from germline, CDR1 is SGHTA and CDR2 is FQGNSA. In the original analysis: How many nucleated cells were present was estimated from reference gene primer amplification. Clones were sequenced by immunoSEQ multiplex PCR, and TCRdb holds only the in-frame ones, with some missing. The V and J calls and clone size were taken over from that table, and D and trimming were inferred from the DNA. The sample has 150,000 or so clones; about 80% are singletons. This chain links TRBV7-2 with TRBJ2-3; TRBD2 matches 8 bases. The receptor comes from a man in his sixties with acute or convalescent COVID-19. The sample taken for sequencing was peripheral blood. The chain's CDR3 is CASSLASGVSDTQYF. CDR3 in DNA: TGTGCCAGCAGCTTAGCTAGCGGGGTGTCAGATACGCAGTATTTT.